This record looks at one T cell receptor (beta chain) sequence and its context. This sample is part of a study of patients and donors after allogeneic stem cell transplantation. CDR1 is SEHNR, CDR2 FQNEAQ, per germline (reference sequence). The ends lost 5 bases at V and 7 bases at J; junction bases unmatched: 11. This CDR3 spans 15 amino acids. Using its own MiXCR run on the RT-PCR reads, TCRdb lists one record per CDR3 protein. The sample yields 150,000 to 250,000 distinct CDR3 sequences, less than 45% seen once. Source material: blood, either unsorted or a sorted T cell fraction (not recorded which). The chain combines TRBV7-9 with TRBJ2-1; 7 nucleotides match TRBD2. The clonotype was recovered from a human donor who was either an allogeneic HSCT recipient or a stem cell or donor lymphocyte infusion donor (not recorded which). It is not recorded whose cells these are; they may come from a transplant donor. This CDR3 reads CASSLTVTSPNEQFF. CDR3 nucleotides: TGTGCCAGCAGCCTAACGGTGACTAGCCCAAATGAGCAGTTCTTC.